Presented here are 7 T cell receptor beta chains from one specimen sequenced in a study of blood T cell repertoires in COVID-19. TCRdb's table, derived via immunoSEQ multiplex PCR, lists solely in-frame clones and lacks some. Among some 260,000 clones listed, around 84% were seen once. The material sequenced was PBMCs or T cells enriched from blood (not recorded which). These TCRs come from a man aged 30 to 39 with acute COVID-19.

This clone was detected only once. The chain uses TRBV6-4 and TRBJ2-3; possibly TRBD2 for D (6 bases). This CDR3 has 12 residues. The V gene lost 2 bases and the J gene lost 7 bases, with 7 bases spanning the gap. The V gene's germline CDR1 is MRHNA and CDR2 SNTAGT. The CDR3 DNA reads as TGTGCCAGCAGTGACGGGGGGAATACGCAGTATTTT. Translating it yields CASSDGGNTQYF.

CDR3: CASSMLQGGYTEAFF. For the CDR3, the DNA is TGTGCCAGTAGTATGCTACAGGGGGGTTACACTGAAGCTTTCTTT. The J gene is TRBJ1-1, the V gene TRBV19; 8 nucleotides match TRBD1. Looked up from germline, CDR1 is LNHDA and CDR2 is SQIVND (reference sequence). The CDR3 is 15 residues long. V lost 3 bases to trimming and J lost 3 bases; unmatched junction nucleotides: 6.

This chain uses TRBV5-4 with TRBJ2-1, with 7 bases fitting TRBD2. The V gene end was trimmed by 4 bases and the J gene end by 6 bases; junction bases not matched to a gene: 7. This CDR3 spans 14 amino acids. Germline CDR1 reads SGHNT; CDR2 reads YYREEE (reference sequence). The CDR3 protein is CASSAGLVFNEQFF. The CDR3 DNA follows: TGTGCCAGCAGCGCCGGACTAGTGTTCAATGAGCAGTTCTTC.

The rearrangement links TRBV25-1 to TRBJ1-2; D possibly corresponds to TRBD1 (5 bases). CDR1 and CDR2 (germline): MGHDK, SYGVNS. This CDR3 is built from 15 residues. V was shortened by 4 bases and J by 4 bases, with 16 bases between the two germline ends. The CDR3 DNA sequence: TGTGCCAGCAGTGGAGGAGGGGTCCTTTCCTATGGCTACACCTTC. This translates into CASSGGGVLSYGYTF.

The V and J genes are TRBV5-1 and TRBJ1-2, with D maybe TRBD1 (5 bases). The germline V and J ends were trimmed by 5 bases and 8 bases, with 16 bases remaining between them. The CDR3 runs to 13 residues. CDR1 is SGHRS, CDR2 YFSETQ, per germline. DNA for the CDR3: TGCGCCAGCAGTGAGAGCCAGGGTTGGGGCTACACCTTC. Its protein product is CASSESQGWGYTF.

The rearrangement joins TRBV6-2 or TRBV6-3 to TRBJ2-1; perhaps TRBD2 as D (6 bases). The germline V gene encodes CDR1 MNHEY and CDR2 SVGEGT. There are 15 residues in the CDR3. The germline V and J ends were trimmed by 2 bases and 2 bases, with 10 bases remaining between them. This CDR3 is CASSYGLAAYNEQFF. CDR3 bases: TGTGCCAGCAGTTACGGGTTAGCGGCCTACAATGAGCAGTTCTTC.

This CDR3 reads CASSQEVPPGGPADTQYF. For the CDR3, the DNA is TGCGCCAGCAGCCAAGAGGTCCCACCGGGAGGGCCAGCAGATACGCAGTATTTT. This chain uses TRBV4-1 with TRBJ2-3, with TRBD2 identical over 8 bases. Per the germline V gene, CDR1 is MGHRA and CDR2 is YSYEKL. With V trimmed by 0 bases and J by 4 bases, 12 bases remained unmatched. The CDR3 is 18 amino acids.